This T cell receptor beta chain was recovered during a study of T cell repertoires in cytomegalovirus infection (dated by TCRdb to between 2018 and 2021). About the study as a whole: The HLA type of each donor mattered for the analysis, because public TCR beta signatures pointed to carriage of CMV infection along with the matching HLA type.

This clonotype has a count of ten or more. Its binding antigen is unknown. The sample holds no much larger clone one base away, and base qualities are not on file. The data were produced on an Illumina HiSeq 1500. Clones were called with MiXCR by TCRdb after fastp trimmed the public reads at Q25, and only in-frame beta chains were retained. One record per CDR3 amino acid sequence lists the most common genes and DNA. Present in this sample are some 270,000 distinct CDR3 sequences, about a sixth of which were seen just once. The ten largest account for around half of the sample. Study-level results and caveats: The ex vivo response was dominated by HLA-C-restricted CMV-specific TCR beta clonotypes, which also provided the single most frequent clonotype in two of eight donors. Cumulative frequency of public TCR beta family members discriminated carriers of CMV infection plus the relevant HLA type in this cohort and an independent roughly 330-donor cohort.

Sequenced: CD8+ T cells from PBMCs. The TCR originated in a human donor in good health (CMV status not recorded). Some clones in this sample may be carry-over from other donors' samples.

The CDR3 is CASSLDGWNEQFF. The DNA sequence is as follows: TGTGCCAGCAGCTTAGATGGATGGAATGAGCAGTTCTTC. The rearranged segments are TRBV11-3 and TRBJ2-1, with no reliable assignment of the D segment. V loses 0 bases of germline sequence and J loses 7 bases, and the interval between the two ends is 7 bases. The CDR3, from cysteine to phenylalanine, totals 13 residues. Just the 39-base CDR3 DNA is kept, in frame starting at base 1. The germline V gene encodes CDR1 SGHNT and CDR2 YENEEA. Beyond the CDR3, the reference TRBV11-3 and TRBJ2-1 genes provide the residues; the full variable domain reads: EAGVVQSPRYKIIEKKQPVAFWCNPISGHNTLYWYLQNLGQGPELLIRYENEEAVDDSQLPKDRFSAERLKGVDSTLKIQPAELGDSAVYLCASSLDGWNEQFFGPGTRLTVL.